Below, 14 T cell receptor beta chains from the same sample are listed, as sequenced in a study of blood T cell repertoires in COVID-19. Clones were sequenced by immunoSEQ multiplex PCR, and TCRdb holds only the in-frame ones, with some missing. The sample carries fewer than 300,000 clones, about 86% recorded once. The sequencing sample was made of peripheral blood. Receptor source: a person between 70 and 80 years old with COVID-19, enrolled during active disease.

The chain carries TRBV5-8 and TRBJ2-3; 13 nucleotides line up with TRBD2. CDR3 length equals 19 residues. Germline CDR1 SGHTS, CDR2 YDEGEE. J gave up 0 bases and V 0 bases, and 7 bases lay outside the gene matches. CDR3 DNA: TGTGCCAGCAGCTTGGTGTTAGGGACTAGCGGGACTAGCACAGATACGCAGTATTTT. Its translation: CASSLVLGTSGTSTDTQYF.

This clone was seen only once. The chain couples TRBV19 to TRBJ2-7; perhaps TRBD1 as D (5 bases). The CDR3 is 14 amino acids. The V end lost 4 bases, the J end lost 7 bases, and 17 bases lay between the germline ends. CDR1 LNHDA and CDR2 SQIVND come from the germline V gene (reference sequence). The CDR3 spells CASSTLSRVQEQYF. Written as DNA, the CDR3 is TGTGCCAGTAGTACCCTATCCAGGGTTCAGGAGCAGTACTTC.

This chain links TRBV4-3 with TRBJ2-7; 7 bases are shared with TRBD1. Germline CDR1 LGHNA, CDR2 YSLEER. Unmatched junction bases numbered 8, after V lost 0 bases and J lost 0 bases. The CDR3 length is 17 residues. The CDR3 bases are TGCGCCAGCAGCCAAGATTATGAGGGGGCAAGCTCCTACGAGCAGTACTTC. It is translated as CASSQDYEGASSYEQYF.

This chain joins TRBV14 and TRBJ2-7; 10 bases agree with TRBD1. The CDR3 spans 15 residues. CDR1 is SGHDN and CDR2 is FVKESK in the germline V gene. J lost 6 bases, V lost 1 base, and 6 bases had no gene match. CDR3 coding DNA: TGTGCCAGCAGCCAAGCTCCGGGACAGGGGTTCGAGCAGTACTTC. It is translated as CASSQAPGQGFEQYF.

The chain uses TRBV5-1 and TRBJ2-1, with TRBD2 identical over 10 bases. The CDR3 totals 16 residues. Germline CDR1 and CDR2: SGHRS and YFSETQ. J lost 8 bases, V lost 4 bases, and 12 bases had no gene match. CDR3 loop: CASSLTSGTSPHEQFF. Written as DNA, the CDR3 is TGCGCCAGCAGCCTTACTAGCGGGACCTCTCCCCATGAGCAGTTCTTC.

The J gene is TRBJ1-6, the V gene TRBV5-1; tentatively, D is TRBD1 (6 bases). Trimming took 4 bases from V and 7 from J, leaving 18 bases between them. Germline values: CDR1 SGHRS, CDR2 YFSETQ. This CDR3 is 16 amino acids long. CDR3 amino acids: CASSLIVGGGNSPLHF. CDR3 sequence (DNA): TGCGCCAGCAGCCTGATAGTAGGGGGAGGGAATTCACCCCTCCACTTT.

This clone was counted a few times. The chain recombines TRBV7-3 with TRBJ2-7, with 8 bases identical to TRBD2. After removal of 1 base from V and 2 bases from J, the junction contained 4 bases not matched to a gene. Germline lookup yields CDR1 SGHTA and CDR2 FQGTGA. This CDR3 has 15 amino acids. For the CDR3, the DNA is TGTGCCAGCAGCTTAAATGGCGGGGGGACCTACGAGCAGTACTTC. This encodes CASSLNGGGTYEQYF.

The gene calls are TRBV7-9 and TRBJ2-7; 11 bases fit TRBD1. CDR3 length equals 16 residues. The V segment lost 1 base and the J segment 1 base; nucleotides outside the gene matches: 3. In germline, CDR1 is SEHNR, CDR2 FQNEAQ (reference sequence). CDR3 DNA: TGTGCCAGCAGCTTAGTGGGACAGGGGGGTTCCTACGAGCAGTACTTC. Translation: CASSLVGQGGSYEQYF.

The sample holds a few counts of this clone. The chain uses TRBV6-6 and TRBJ1-2; TRBD1 matches at 10 bases. The germline V gene encodes CDR1 MNHNY and CDR2 SVGAGI (reference sequence). The V gene end was trimmed by 6 bases and the J gene end by 5 bases; junction bases not matched to a gene: 12. This CDR3 spans 16 amino acids. CDR3 region: CASRGTGVSRSYGYTF. Written as DNA, the CDR3 is TGTGCCAGCAGGGGGACAGGGGTCTCTCGGTCGTATGGCTACACCTTC.

The V gene is TRBV27, the J gene TRBJ2-7; tentative D call: TRBD1 (7 bases). Looked up from germline, CDR1 is MNHEY and CDR2 is SMNVEV (reference sequence). V lost 3 bases and J lost 5, with 17 bases in between. CDR3 size: 15 residues. CDR3 amino acids: CASSFQGGGSNEQYF. As DNA, the CDR3 is TGTGCCAGCAGTTTTCAGGGGGGCGGGTCGAACGAGCAGTACTTC.

The chain uses TRBV19 and TRBJ1-2; possibly TRBD1 for D (6 bases). Germline lookup yields CDR1 LNHDA and CDR2 SQIVND (reference sequence). Trimming took off 7 bases at V and 4 bases at J, with 25 bases between the two ends. The CDR3 is 17 residues long. CDR3 in DNA: TGTGCCAGTATCCCCTCGTACGGGGATCAGGGGTTCTATGGCTACACCTTC. Protein: CASIPSYGDQGFYGYTF.

The chain recombines TRBV11-2 with TRBJ2-5; TRBD1 might be the D (6 bases). CDR3 length equals 17 residues. Deletions cut 5 bases from V and 1 base from J, with 20 bases between. From germline, CDR1 is SGHAT and CDR2 FQNNGV. CDR3 coding DNA: TGTGCCAGCAGCCTCGGCGGGCTCAGGGGCTCCCAAGAGACCCAGTACTTC. This encodes CASSLGGLRGSQETQYF.

The chain carries TRBV10-3 and TRBJ2-7; 9 bases align to TRBD2. Unmatched junction bases numbered 8, after V lost 6 bases and J lost 2 bases. Germline CDR1 ENHRY, CDR2 SYGVKD. This CDR3 contains 15 residues. Here the CDR3 reads CAIRRPGLAPYEQYF. Written as DNA, the CDR3 is TGTGCCATCAGGAGACCGGGACTAGCCCCCTACGAGCAGTACTTC.

This clone was seen only once. V usage is TRBV6-5 and J usage is TRBJ2-7, with D possibly being TRBD2 (7 bases). Germline V gene lookup returns CDR1 MNHEY and CDR2 SVGAGI. The ends were cut back, 4 bases at V and 3 bases at J, with 16 bases in the middle. The CDR3 covers 15 residues. The CDR3 sequence is CASSSPAGAIYEQYF. Written as DNA, the CDR3 is TGTGCCAGCAGTTCGCCGGCGGGGGCTATCTACGAGCAGTACTTC.